This TCR beta chain was documented in a study of shared clonotypes between healthy human individuals. CD45RO-negative, CCR7-selected cells formed the naive CD8 fraction, which excluded terminally differentiated effector memory CD45RA+ cells. Produced via immunoSEQ multiplex PCR; TCRdb's table is partial and in-frame only. This table has hundreds of thousands of clones, roughly 96% appearing once. The J segment lost 2 bases and the V segment lost 8 bases, leaving 0 bases of the junction unmatched. CDR3 length equals 11 residues. CDR1 is MDHEN, CDR2 SYDVKM, per germline. V is TRBV28 and J is TRBJ2-7, with 7 bases matching TRBD1. Sequences were obtained from naive CD8+ T cells sorted from blood. This TCR was sampled from a man aged 25-45 years in good health. The CDR3 loop is CASGQAYEQYF. CDR3 DNA sequence: TGTGCCAGCGGACAGGCCTACGAGCAGTACTTC.